Shown below are 15 T cell receptor beta chains from a single sample sequenced in a study of long-term antiretroviral therapy in people with HIV. Running of the v3.0 immunoSEQ assay took place at survey level. Measured with immunoSEQ multiplex PCR; TCRdb has only the in-frame clones, and not every one. The data hold 15,000 to 20,000 clones, with 77% observed a single time. The source material was unsorted PBMCs, sampled approximately 2.1 years before starting antiretroviral therapy. The receptors stem from a man aged 30-40 years with HIV.

In this sample, this clone turned up a few times. The J gene is TRBJ1-6, the V gene TRBV7-2, with D perhaps TRBD1 (5 bases). V shed 3 bases and J shed 10 bases, with 10 bases lying between them. The CDR3 covers 13 residues. Per germline, CDR1 SGHTA and CDR2 FQGNSA. In nucleotides, the CDR3 is TGTGCCAGCAGCTTGGAGACAGCCTCACCCCTCCACTTT. Protein sequence: CASSLETASPLHF.

The rearrangement uses TRBV10-2 and TRBJ1-1, with D tentatively TRBD1 (5 bases). This CDR3 contains 13 residues. Trimming removed 10 bases from V and 3 bases from J, with 15 bases in between. Germline values: CDR1 WSHSY, CDR2 SAAADI. The CDR3 DNA reads TGCGCCACCGGGCTTCGGGGGGACACTGAAGCTTTCTTT. Translation: CATGLRGDTEAFF.

The chain has TRBV7-8 and TRBJ2-5, with TRBD2 identical over 9 bases. The CDR3 sequence is 18 residues long. Trimming took 5 bases from V and 3 from J; bases not matched to a gene: 16. Looked up from germline, CDR1 is SGHVS and CDR2 is FQNEAQ. The CDR3 is CASSSFFWGGLAEETQYF. The CDR3 DNA reads TGTGCCAGCAGCAGCTTTTTTTGGGGGGGACTAGCAGAAGAGACCCAGTACTTC. Using reference TRBV7-8 and TRBJ2-5 for the parts outside the CDR3, the full variable domain is GAGVSQSPRYKVAKRGQDVALRCDPISGHVSLFWYQQALGQGPEFLTYFQNEAQLDKSGLPSDRFFAERPEGSVSTLKIQRTQQEDSAVYLCASSSFFWGGLAEETQYFGPGTRLLVL.

The V and J genes are TRBV28 and TRBJ2-7; D remains unclear. This CDR3 is built from 12 residues. From germline, CDR1 is MDHEN and CDR2 SYDVKM. The V end was cut by 5 bases, the J end by 3 bases, with 8 bases between. CDR3 sequence (DNA): TGTGCCAGCAGTATTCTAGACTACGAGCAGTACTTC. It yields the protein CASSILDYEQYF.

The gene calls are TRBV5-1 and TRBJ2-5; 8 nucleotides line up with TRBD1. The CDR3 runs to 16 residues. CDR1 and CDR2 from the germline V gene are SGHRS and YFSETQ. The trim removed 0 bases at V and 5 bases at J, leaving 9 bases unmatched. DNA for the CDR3: TGCGCCAGCAGCTTGGACGGCAGGGGGCGAGTCGAGACCCAGTACTTC. Translated, it gives CASSLDGRGRVETQYF.

The chain recombines TRBV10-3 with TRBJ2-1; 10 nucleotides match TRBD2. From germline, CDR1 is ENHRY and CDR2 SYGVKD. V was clipped by 2 bases and J by 15 bases; unmatched bases: 13. The CDR3 consists of 15 residues. CDR3 coding DNA: TGTGCCATCAGTGAGGCTGCGTCTAGCGGGGGAGGGTCGTTCTTC. Protein product: CAISEAASSGGGSFF.

The V call is TRBV29-1, the J call TRBJ2-1; D could derive from TRBD1 or TRBD2 (5 bases each). This CDR3 is built from 11 residues. Germline CDR1 reads SQVTM; CDR2 reads ANQGSEA. The CDR3 DNA follows: TGCGTCGGGACCCTCATCGGTGAGCAGTTCTTC. Its protein product is CVGTLIGEQFF.

The chain combines TRBV5-1 with TRBJ1-4; 11 positions agree with TRBD1. Trimming removed 4 bases from V and 7 bases from J; junction bases left unmatched: 6. CDR1 and CDR2 (germline): SGHRS, YFSETQ. The length of the CDR3 is 15 residues. This chain's CDR3 is CASSLEGTGGEKLFF. CDR3 nucleotides: TGCGCCAGCAGCCTGGAAGGGACAGGGGGTGAAAAACTGTTTTTT.

This chain uses TRBV9 with TRBJ2-1; the D gene is possibly TRBD2 (6 bases). The ends were cut back, 4 bases at V and 10 bases at J, with 21 bases in the middle. Germline V lookup: CDR1 SGDLS, CDR2 YYNGEE. This CDR3 region has 15 residues. CDR3: CASSPTSPGASEQFF. CDR3 nucleotides: TGTGCCAGCAGCCCAACCTCTCCGGGAGCCTCGGAGCAGTTCTTC.

This sequence joins TRBV25-1 and TRBJ2-7, with 9 bases matching TRBD1. V trimming: 6 bases; J trimming: 2 bases; junction bases outside the gene matches: 8. The germline V gene has CDR1 MGHDK and CDR2 SYGVNS. CDR3 length: 15 residues. This chain's CDR3 is CASSLDRGGPYEQYF. The CDR3, as DNA: TGTGCCAGCAGCCTCGACAGGGGGGGACCCTACGAGCAGTACTTC.

The chain recombines TRBV27 with TRBJ2-3; no clear D gene. The CDR3 spans 14 residues. Germline V lookup: CDR1 MNHEY, CDR2 SMNVEV (reference sequence). Between the trimmed V and J ends, which lost 4 bases and 0 bases, there was a span of 8 bases. The CDR3 bases are TGTGCCAGCAGTTACGACCCTAGCACAGATACGCAGTATTTT. Protein product: CASSYDPSTDTQYF.

The J gene is TRBJ2-7, the V gene TRBV7-8; D is ambiguous. The CDR3 spans 13 residues. Germline V gene lookup returns CDR1 SGHVS and CDR2 FQNEAQ. V was clipped by 1 base and J by 3 bases, with 7 bases between them. CDR3 sequence reads: CASSLGQNYEQYF. The CDR3 DNA reads as TGTGCCAGCAGCTTAGGGCAGAACTACGAGCAGTACTTC.

The J gene is TRBJ1-2, the V gene TRBV7-9; a weak D match, TRBD1 (5 bases). Trimming took 3 bases from V and 2 from J, leaving 16 bases between them. This CDR3 is built from 16 residues. Germline values: CDR1 SEHNR, CDR2 FQNEAQ (reference sequence). This CDR3 reads CASSFVGGEGNYGYTF. CDR3 bases: TGTGCCAGCAGCTTTGTCGGTGGGGAGGGGAACTATGGCTACACCTTC.

The rearrangement joins TRBV7-9 to TRBJ2-5, with D perhaps being TRBD1 or TRBD2 (6 bases each). CDR3 size: 14 residues. Germline V CDR1 and CDR2: SEHNR, FQNEAQ (reference sequence). The ends were cut back, 2 bases at V and 4 bases at J, with 11 bases in the middle. DNA for the CDR3: TGTGCCAGCAGCTTAAGGGGGAGGCCAGAGACCCAGTACTTC. It encodes CASSLRGRPETQYF.

The chain uses TRBV10-3 and TRBJ2-2; 13 nucleotides align to TRBD2. The germline V gene has CDR1 ENHRY and CDR2 SYGVKD. V was pared by 2 bases and J by 4 bases, with 4 bases of the junction left unmatched. CDR3 length equals 17 residues. The CDR3 DNA reads TGTGCCATCAGTGAGGGACTAGCGGGGGAGGGCACCGGGGAGCTGTTTTTT. Residues: CAISEGLAGEGTGELFF.